This TCR beta chain was observed in a study of vaccination and CD4 T cells after COVID-19. This sample's treatment: approximately 10-day PBMC culture with coronavirus spike peptide pools or control peptides (ViraFEST assay). This CDR3 contains 11 residues. V dropped 3 bases and J dropped 8 bases, with 8 bases sitting between them. Looked up from germline, CDR1 is GTSNPN and CDR2 is SVGIG (reference sequence). For this clonotype: Its antigen is not identified.

At the Johns Hopkins FTIC core, DNA taken from cultured CD4+ T cells was sequenced by way of the Oncomine TCR Beta short-read assay. TCRdb analysed the PCR reads with MiXCR anew, one entry per CDR3 protein. The sample lists over 10,000 distinct CDR3 sequences, around two fifths occurring once. This TCR was recovered from a human donor who had recovered from COVID-19. The chain links TRBV30 to TRBJ2-1; D gene unclear. Material for sequencing was CD4+ T cells from blood, cultured in vitro. The CDR3 DNA sequence: TGTGCCTGGAGAGGGTCATATGAGCAGTTCTTC. Residues: CAWRGSYEQFF.